The source of this TCR beta chain is a study of blood T cell repertoires in COVID-19. Assay: immunoSEQ multiplex PCR; the TCRdb copy retains only in-frame clones and omits some. The top ten hold around 2% of the sample, which has approximately 180,000 clones, 89% seen once. The study recruited people aged about 18 to 95 years across 24 US areas. This clonotype was obtained from a woman aged 40 to 50 with acute COVID-19. Sequencing was performed on PBMCs or T cells enriched from blood (not recorded which).

This chain's CDR3 is CASRKLLAGGGTDTQYF. The CDR3 DNA sequence: TGTGCCAGCAGAAAACTACTAGCGGGGGGGGGCACAGATACGCAGTATTTT. The rearrangement uses TRBV28 and TRBJ2-3, with TRBD2 matching over 13 bases. This CDR3 has 17 amino acids. The J segment lost 1 base and the V segment lost 6 bases, leaving 7 bases of the junction unmatched. The V gene's germline CDR1 is MDHEN and CDR2 SYDVKM.